This TCR beta chain originates from a study of neurological immune-mediated disorders. Documented time point: longitudinal time-point 3. Unsorted libraries were prepared from 2 million PBMCs held at -80 C. The sample holds many counts of this clonotype. CDR1 is DFQATT and CDR2 is SNEGSKA in the germline V gene (reference sequence). V lost 0 bases to trimming and J lost 2 bases, with 11 bases between them. The CDR3 consists of 15 residues. TCRdb itself ran the 5' RACE reads through MiXCR, one entry per CDR3 protein. The table shows 43,000 or so distinct CDR3 sequences, with roughly 13% occurring only once.

This receptor was obtained from a man aged 25 to 45 in good health. Sequencing used PBMCs. This chain uses TRBV20-1 with TRBJ2-1; D unresolved. Here the CDR3 DNA reads TGCAGTGCTAGAGATGTGGACGCCGCCTACAATGAGCAGTTCTTC. This translates into CSARDVDAAYNEQFF.